These 13 T cell receptor beta chains were all obtained from the same sample, sequenced in a study of blood T cell repertoires in COVID-19. The protocol was immunoSEQ multiplex PCR, while the TCRdb copy is restricted to in-frame clones and leaves out a portion. In the table there are fewer than 95,000 clones, about two thirds of which are singletons. Sample: peripheral blood. The source is a woman at least 80 years old with acute or convalescent COVID-19.

As to this clone: A read error may be the cause here, since a much bigger clone is one base away. This chain joins TRBV9 and TRBJ1-2, with 10 bases aligning to TRBD1. The V segment lost 4 bases and the J segment 6 bases; nucleotides outside the gene matches: 3. The CDR3 is 13 residues long. Germline V lookup: CDR1 SGDLS, CDR2 YYNGEE. The CDR3 DNA sequence: TGTGCCAGCAGCTCGGGACAGGGGAATGGCTACACCTTC. Encoded protein: CASSSGQGNGYTF.

The chain links TRBV2 to TRBJ1-1; D gene ambiguous. This CDR3 spans 11 amino acids. Germline assignment: CDR1 SNHLY and CDR2 FYNNEI. V gave up 7 bases and J gave up 3 bases, with 6 bases separating them. For the CDR3, the DNA is TGTGCCAGCAAACAGTACACTGAAGCTTTCTTT. This encodes CASKQYTEAFF. Based on the CDR3 plus reference TRBV2 and TRBJ1-1, the full variable domain is EPEVTQTPSHQVTQMGQEVILRCVPISNHLYFYWYRQILGQKVEFLVSFYNNEISEKSEIFDDQFSVERPDGSNFTLKIRSTKLEDSAMYFCASKQYTEAFFGQGTRLTVV.

Remarks on this clone: In the same sample, other DNA sequences code for this CDR3. The genes are TRBV7-2 and TRBJ1-1; D gene uncertain. V was clipped by 5 bases and J by 5 bases, with 12 bases between them. This CDR3 is built from 13 residues. The V gene's germline CDR1 is SGHTA and CDR2 FQGNSA. CDR3 loop: CASSLERGTEAFF. The CDR3, as DNA: TGTGCCAGCAGCCTAGAGCGAGGGACTGAAGCTTTCTTT.

V gene TRBV30 combines with J gene TRBJ1-5; possibly TRBD1 for D (6 bases). Trimming took 1 base from V and 7 from J, leaving 11 bases between them. Per the germline V gene, CDR1 is GTSNPN and CDR2 is SVGIG (reference sequence). The CDR3 has 13 residues. The chain's CDR3 is CAWSDRVNQPQHF. The CDR3 DNA reads as TGTGCCTGGAGTGACAGGGTCAACCAGCCCCAGCATTTT.

This chain links TRBV19 with TRBJ1-5; D remains ambiguous. The CDR3 sequence is 13 residues long. Germline CDR1 is LNHDA and CDR2 is SQIVND (reference sequence). V lost 3 bases and J lost 6, with 9 bases in between. The CDR3 loop reads CASSMMRVQPQHF. The CDR3 coding sequence is TGTGCCAGTAGTATGATGAGGGTTCAGCCCCAGCATTTT.

This chain connects TRBV2 to TRBJ1-2; no reliable D call. The CDR3 contains 12 residues. Germline CDR1 is SNHLY and CDR2 is FYNNEI. The V gene lost 1 base and the J gene lost 4 bases, with 4 bases spanning the gap. This chain's CDR3 is CASSEVGYGYTF. Here the CDR3 DNA reads TGTGCCAGCAGTGAAGTCGGCTATGGCTACACCTTC. Variable domain in full (rest from reference TRBV2 and TRBJ1-2): EPEVTQTPSHQVTQMGQEVILRCVPISNHLYFYWYRQILGQKVEFLVSFYNNEISEKSEIFDDQFSVERPDGSNFTLKIRSTKLEDSAMYFCASSEVGYGYTFGSGTRLTVV.

This clone was seen a few times. The V call is TRBV10-1, the J call TRBJ1-1; D is uncertain. V lost 6 bases, J lost 8 bases, and 16 bases lay in between. The length of the CDR3 is 13 residues. CDR1 and CDR2 (germline): WNHNN, SYGVQD (reference sequence). CDR3 nucleotide sequence: TGCGCCAGCAGCAGAGGTCGGTATATAGAAGCTTTCTTT. Translating it yields CASSRGRYIEAFF.

This chain links TRBV29-1 with TRBJ1-4, with 7 bases that match TRBD1. This CDR3 is 15 amino acids long. Trimming cost V 1 base and J 7 bases; bases outside gene matches: 9. Germline CDR1 and CDR2: SQVTM and ANQGSEA. The CDR3 spells CSVEVRTGGTEKLFF. The CDR3 coding sequence is TGCAGCGTTGAAGTGCGGACAGGAGGAACTGAAAAACTGTTTTTT.

This clone was picked up one time. The V and J genes are TRBV2 and TRBJ1-2; maybe TRBD1 (5 bases). Germline loops: CDR1 SNHLY, CDR2 FYNNEI. CDR3 length equals 13 residues. The V gene lost 5 bases and the J gene lost 6 bases, with 13 bases spanning the gap. The CDR3 reads CASSWGRINGYTF. CDR3 bases: TGTGCCAGCAGTTGGGGCAGAATAAATGGCTACACCTTC.

Only a few counts were recorded for this clone. This chain uses TRBV2 with TRBJ1-1; D is unresolved. V lost 7 bases and J lost 1, with 10 bases in between. From germline, CDR1 is SNHLY and CDR2 FYNNEI. This CDR3 comprises 13 residues. CDR3 sequence (DNA): TGTGCCAGCATGAGGGTTCAGAACACTGAAGCTTTCTTT. It specifies CASMRVQNTEAFF.

This clone was seen only once. The genes are TRBV7-9 and TRBJ1-5; perhaps TRBD1 as D (6 bases). This CDR3 has 15 residues. V was clipped by 5 bases and J by 7 bases, with 18 bases between them. Germline-derived CDR1 and CDR2 are SEHNR and FQNEAQ (reference sequence). The CDR3 is CASSALLQGDQPQHF. Written as DNA, the CDR3 is TGTGCCAGCAGCGCGCTTTTACAGGGTGACCAGCCCCAGCATTTT.

A single count supports this clone. This sequence joins TRBV14 and TRBJ1-2, with 7 bases lining up with TRBD1. The CDR3 covers 16 residues. Germline lookup yields CDR1 SGHDN and CDR2 FVKESK. V shed 1 base, J shed 4 bases, and the junction held 9 bases outside the gene matches. The CDR3 reads CASSQVLPGGTYGYTF. CDR3 nucleotide sequence: TGTGCCAGCAGCCAAGTATTGCCAGGGGGAACCTATGGCTACACCTTC. The variable domain in full, completed from reference TRBV14 and TRBJ1-2, reads EAGVTQFPSHSVIEKGQTVTLRCDPISGHDNLYWYRRVMGKEIKFLLHFVKESKQDESGMPNNRFLAERTGGTYSTLKVQPAELEDSGVYFCASSQVLPGGTYGYTFGSGTRLTVV.

The chain is built from TRBV7-9 and TRBJ2-2; D is unclear. There are 13 residues in the CDR3. Trimming shortened V by 10 bases and J by 3 bases, and 12 bases separated the two germline ends. The germline gives CDR1 SEHNR, CDR2 FQNEAQ (reference sequence). In DNA form, the CDR3 reads TGTGCCAAGCGAACAAGCGACACCGGGGAGCTGTTTTTT. Protein product: CAKRTSDTGELFF.